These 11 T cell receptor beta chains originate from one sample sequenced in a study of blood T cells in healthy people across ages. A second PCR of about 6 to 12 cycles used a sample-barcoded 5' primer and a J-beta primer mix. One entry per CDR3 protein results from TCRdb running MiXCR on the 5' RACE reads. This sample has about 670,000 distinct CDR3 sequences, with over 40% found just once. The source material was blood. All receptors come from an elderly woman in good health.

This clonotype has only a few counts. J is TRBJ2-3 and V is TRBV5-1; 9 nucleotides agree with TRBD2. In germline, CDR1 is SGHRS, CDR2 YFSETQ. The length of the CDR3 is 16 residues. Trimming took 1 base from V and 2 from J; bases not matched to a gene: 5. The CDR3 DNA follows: TGCGCCAGCAGCTTGATAGCGGGGGCCCTCACAGATACGCAGTATTTT. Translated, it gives CASSLIAGALTDTQYF. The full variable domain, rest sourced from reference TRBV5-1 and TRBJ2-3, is KAGVTQTPRYLIKTRGQQVTLSCSPISGHRSVSWYQQTPGQGLQFLFEYFSETQRNKGNFPGRFSGRQFSNSRSEMNVSTLELGDSALYLCASSLIAGALTDTQYFGPGTRLTVL.

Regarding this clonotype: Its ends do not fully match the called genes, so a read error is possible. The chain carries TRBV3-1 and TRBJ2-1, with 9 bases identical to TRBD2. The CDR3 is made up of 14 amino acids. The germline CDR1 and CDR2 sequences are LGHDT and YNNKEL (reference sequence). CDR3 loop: CANSQPGLASEQFF. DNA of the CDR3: TGTGCCAACAGCCAGCCGGGACTAGCCTCCGAGCAGTTCTTC.

The CDR3 spells CATSDFSSRGTETQYF. The CDR3 region has the DNA TGTGCCACCAGTGATTTCTCCAGCAGGGGGACCGAGACCCAGTACTTC. The chain joins TRBV24-1 to TRBJ2-5; 7 bases line up with TRBD1. This CDR3 spans 16 amino acids. Germline loops: CDR1 KGHDR, CDR2 SFDVKD. The J segment lost 5 bases and the V segment lost 1 base, leaving 9 bases of the junction unmatched.

The CDR3, as DNA: TGTGCCAGCAGCTGGACTAGCGGAACCACCGGGGAGCTGTTTTTT. Translated: CASSWTSGTTGELFF. The chain joins TRBV7-2 to TRBJ2-2; 10 positions match TRBD2. V gave up 4 bases and J gave up 4 bases; unmatched junction bases: 3. CDR1 and CDR2 (germline): SGHTA, FQGNSA. The CDR3 runs 15 residues.

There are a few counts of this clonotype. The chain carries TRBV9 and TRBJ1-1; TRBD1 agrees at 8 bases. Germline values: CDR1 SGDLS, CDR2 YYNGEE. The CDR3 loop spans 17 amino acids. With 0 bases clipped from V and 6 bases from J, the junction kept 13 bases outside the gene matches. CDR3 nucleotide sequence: TGTGCCAGCAGCGTAGCTTTGACAGGGGCCGGCATCTCTGAAGCTTTCTTT. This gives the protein CASSVALTGAGISEAFF.

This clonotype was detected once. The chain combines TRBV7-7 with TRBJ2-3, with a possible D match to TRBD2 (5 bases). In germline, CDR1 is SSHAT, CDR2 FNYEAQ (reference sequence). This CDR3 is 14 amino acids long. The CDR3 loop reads CDSSLDKGADTQYF. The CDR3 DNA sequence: TGTGATAGCAGCTTAGACAAGGGAGCAGATACGCAGTATTTT.

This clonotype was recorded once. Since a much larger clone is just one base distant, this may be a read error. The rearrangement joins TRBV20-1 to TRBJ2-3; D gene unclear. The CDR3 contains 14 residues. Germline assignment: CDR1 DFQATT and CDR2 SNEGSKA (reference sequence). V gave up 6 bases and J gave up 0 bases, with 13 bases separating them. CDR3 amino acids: CSAPVGRSTDTQYF. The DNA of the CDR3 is TGCAGTGCCCCTGTAGGACGGAGCACAGATACGCAGTATTTT.

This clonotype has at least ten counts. The CDR3 nucleotides read TGCAGCGTTCAGTCAGGGAGCTCCTTGGAGACCCAGTACTTC. This translates into CSVQSGSSLETQYF. V is TRBV29-1 and J is TRBJ2-5; D might be TRBD1 or TRBD2, each matching 5 bases. This CDR3 spans 14 amino acids. Germline CDR1 SQVTM, CDR2 ANQGSEA. The V end lost 5 bases, the J end lost 5 bases, and 18 bases lay between the germline ends.

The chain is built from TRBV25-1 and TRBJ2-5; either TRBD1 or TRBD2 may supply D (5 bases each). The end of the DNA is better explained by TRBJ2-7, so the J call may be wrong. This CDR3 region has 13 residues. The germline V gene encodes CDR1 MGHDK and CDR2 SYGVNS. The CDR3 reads CASWDGMGPEQYF. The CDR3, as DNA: TGTGCCAGCTGGGACGGAATGGGACCCGAGCAGTACTTC.

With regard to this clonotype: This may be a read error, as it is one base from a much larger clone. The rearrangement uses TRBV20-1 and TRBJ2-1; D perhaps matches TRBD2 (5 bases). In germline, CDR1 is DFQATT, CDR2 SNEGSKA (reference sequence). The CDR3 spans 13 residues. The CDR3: CNAGVVFVNEQFF. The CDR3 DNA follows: TGCAATGCGGGTGTGGTTTTCGTCAATGAGCAGTTCTTC.

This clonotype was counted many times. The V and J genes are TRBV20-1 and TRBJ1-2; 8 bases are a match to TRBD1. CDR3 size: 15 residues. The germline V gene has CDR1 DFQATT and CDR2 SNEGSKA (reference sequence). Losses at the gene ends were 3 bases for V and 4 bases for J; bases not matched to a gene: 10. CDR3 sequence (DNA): TGCAGTGCTAGGAAACCGGGACAGGCGATCTATGGCTACACCTTC. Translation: CSARKPGQAIYGYTF.